This TCR beta chain was obtained from a study of shared clonotypes between healthy human individuals. After removal of 5 bases from V and 3 bases from J, the junction contained 3 bases not matched to a gene. CDR3 size: 13 residues. Germline assignment: CDR1 SGHRS and CDR2 YFSETQ. TCRdb's copy holds only in-frame clones and misses some; the assay was immunoSEQ multiplex PCR. The sample records 950,000 to 1,300,000 clones, around 74% being singletons. Sample: memory CD4+ T cells sorted from blood. The subset is: CD45RA-negative fraction. The clonotype comes from a man aged 18-30 years in good health. The chain combines TRBV5-1 with TRBJ2-7; TRBD1 agrees at 9 bases. The CDR3 DNA reads TGCGCCAGCAGTTGGACAGGGGTCTACGAGCAGTACTTC. It codes for CASSWTGVYEQYF.